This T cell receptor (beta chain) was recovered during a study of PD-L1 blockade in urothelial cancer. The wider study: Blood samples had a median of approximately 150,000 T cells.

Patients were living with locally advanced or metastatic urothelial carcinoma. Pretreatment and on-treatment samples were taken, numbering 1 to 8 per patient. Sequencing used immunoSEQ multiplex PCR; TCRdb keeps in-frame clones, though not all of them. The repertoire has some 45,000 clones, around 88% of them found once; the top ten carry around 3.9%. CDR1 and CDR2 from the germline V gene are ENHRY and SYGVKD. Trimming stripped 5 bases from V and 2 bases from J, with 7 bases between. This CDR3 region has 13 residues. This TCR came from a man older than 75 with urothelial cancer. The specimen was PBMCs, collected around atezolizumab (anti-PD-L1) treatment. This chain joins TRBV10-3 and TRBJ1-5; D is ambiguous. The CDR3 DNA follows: TGTGCCATCAGTCCTACGGGCAATCAGCCCCAGCATTTT. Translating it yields CAISPTGNQPQHF.